This is a list of T cell receptor beta chains from one sample in a study of T-cell memory formation after mild COVID-19. TCRdb re-analysed the 5' RACE reads in MiXCR, keeping a single row per CDR3 protein. Of around 300,000 distinct CDR3 sequences in the sample, around 8% were seen once. The sequencing input was PBMCs or a T cell subset sorted from them (not recorded which). The source is a man younger than 35 who had mild COVID-19 (a few samples of this study predate the infection). Cell type and time point are not known. The CDR3 runs from the conserved cysteine through the conserved F or W. The D gene is left open where the match is weak. Only some rows state a clone size, as once, few, many or a class for expanded clones.

>13|few|-|TRBV5-1|TRBJ2-2
CASSLDHTGGLFF
TGCGCCAGCAGCTTAGACCACACCGGGGGGCTGTTTTTT
>10|many|-|TRBV29-1|TRBJ2-3
CSVGEDTQYF
TGCAGCGTGGGGGAAGATACGCAGTATTTT
>16|few|-|TRBV18|TRBJ2-1
CASSPPGHSSYNEQFF
TGTGCCAGCTCACCGCCAGGGCACAGCTCCTACAATGAGCAGTTCTTC
>14|many|TRBD2|TRBV7-2|TRBJ2-5
CASSLSGTRETQYF
TGTGCCAGCAGCCTCTCCGGGACTAGGGAGACCCAGTACTTC
>15|-|-|TRBV12-3/TRBV12-4|TRBJ1-5
CASSPQAGLDQPQHF
TGTGCCAGCAGTCCCCAAGCGGGGCTCGATCAGCCCCAGCATTTT
>17|few|-|TRBV11-2|TRBJ1-6
CASSLGGASSYNSPLHF
TGTGCCAGCAGCTTAGGAGGGGCCAGCTCCTATAATTCACCCCTCCACTTT
>13|-|-|TRBV11-2|TRBJ1-2
CASRALINYGYTF
TGTGCCAGCCGGGCACTGATTAACTATGGCTACACCTTC
>17|few|TRBD1|TRBV6-5|TRBJ2-6
CASSFLQGNSGANVLTF
TGTGCCAGCAGCTTTTTACAGGGGAACTCTGGGGCCAACGTCCTGACTTTC
>13|-|TRBD2|TRBV19|TRBJ2-7
CASSTREAYEQYF
TGTGCCAGTAGTACCCGGGAGGCCTACGAGCAGTACTTC
>13|-|-|TRBV5-1|TRBJ1-1
CASTKDPNTEAFF
TGCGCCAGCACCAAGGACCCGAACACTGAAGCTTTCTTT
>14|many|-|TRBV5-1|TRBJ2-1
CASSFRDRGNEQFF
TGCGCCAGCAGCTTCCGGGACCGCGGCAATGAGCAGTTCTTC
>14|many|TRBD2|TRBV20-1|TRBJ2-3
CSASRGLASVTQYF
TGCAGTGCCTCCCGGGGACTAGCTTCTGTTACGCAGTATTTT
>15|-|-|TRBV6-2/TRBV6-3|TRBJ2-5
CASTPRGQGEETQYF
TGTGCCAGCACCCCGCGCGGGCAGGGCGAAGAGACCCAGTACTTC
>16|few|-|TRBV11-1|TRBJ2-1
CASSLVVGARYNEQFF
TGTGCCAGCAGCTTAGTCGTGGGGGCCCGCTACAATGAGCAGTTCTTC
>11|many|-|TRBV12-3/TRBV12-4|TRBJ2-2
CASSRAGELFF
TGTGCCAGCAGCAGGGCCGGGGAGCTGTTTTTT
>16|many|TRBD2|TRBV9|TRBJ2-7
CASSDGGTSGNYEQYF
TGTGCCAGCAGCGATGGAGGGACTAGCGGAAACTACGAGCAGTACTTC
>15|-|-|TRBV27|TRBJ2-3
CASSLGSYPTDTQYF
TGTGCCAGCAGTTTAGGGTCCTACCCCACAGATACGCAGTATTTT
>19|-|-|TRBV10-2|TRBJ1-6
CASRPWWTEKSSYNSPLHF
TGCGCCAGCAGGCCCTGGTGGACAGAAAAGAGCTCCTATAATTCACCCCTCCACTTT
>13|-|TRBD1|TRBV20-1|TRBJ2-7
CSARETGGHEQYF
TGCAGTGCCCGAGAGACAGGGGGCCACGAGCAGTACTTC
>16|-|-|TRBV18|TRBJ2-1
CASSPLLGVAMDSRAF
TGTGCCAGCTCACCTCTCCTAGGGGTAGCAATGGACTCTAGGGCCTTC
>13|few|TRBD1|TRBV12-5|TRBJ2-7
CASGDTQGREQYF
TGTGCTAGTGGTGATACACAGGGGAGAGAGCAGTACTTC
>13|-|TRBD1|TRBV10-3|TRBJ2-3
CATQGVSTDTQYF
TGTGCCACCCAGGGGGTTAGCACAGATACGCAGTATTTT
>14|few|TRBD1|TRBV27|TRBJ2-7
CASRGFHRGYEQYF
TGTGCCAGCAGGGGCTTTCACAGGGGCTACGAGCAGTACTTC